These 23 T cell receptor beta chains share one sample of origin, sequenced in a study of T cells in Graves' hyperthyroidism and ophthalmopathy. Template material for amplifying TCR beta CDR3 regions consisted of RNA transcripts. First-round RT-PCR with HTBI primers amplified the TCR CDR3 region. TCRdb called the multiplex PCR reads again in MiXCR, with one record for every CDR3 protein. The sample gives around 520,000 distinct CDR3 sequences, less than 15% of which show up once; around 14% is in the top ten. The sequencing input was blood. These receptors were obtained from a middle-aged woman with Graves' hyperthyroidism.

This clonotype showed up many times. This sequence joins TRBV7-2 and TRBJ2-7; D possibly corresponds to TRBD2 (5 bases). The CDR3 contains 12 residues. Trimming pared 3 bases from V and 6 bases from J, leaving 9 bases between. Germline CDR1 and CDR2: SGHTA and FQGNSA. The CDR3 is CASSFGGPEQYF. The CDR3 DNA follows: TGTGCCAGCAGCTTTGGAGGTCCCGAGCAGTACTTC.

The sample holds many counts of this clonotype. The J gene is TRBJ2-1, the V gene TRBV27; D not resolved. V lost 6 bases and J 4 bases, leaving 13 bases between the germline ends. From germline, CDR1 is MNHEY and CDR2 SMNVEV (reference sequence). The CDR3 is 14 residues long. This chain's CDR3 is CASSSSGSYNEQFF. The CDR3 DNA sequence: TGTGCCAGCAGCTCATCAGGATCGTACAATGAGCAGTTCTTC.

The sample holds many counts of this clonotype. The chain uses TRBV18 and TRBJ1-4, with D perhaps matching TRBD1 (6 bases). Trimming pared 5 bases from V and 2 bases from J, leaving 9 bases between. From germline, CDR1 is KGHSH and CDR2 LQKENI. CDR3 length equals 14 residues. The CDR3 sequence: CASSERGTNEKLFF. DNA for the CDR3: TGTGCCAGCTCAGAGAGGGGGACTAATGAAAAACTGTTTTTT.

This clonotype was picked up many times. The chain has TRBV7-9 and TRBJ2-1; no definite D call. Germline V CDR1 and CDR2: SEHNR, FQNEAQ (reference sequence). The CDR3 has 16 residues. V was trimmed by 1 base and J by 6 bases, leaving 16 bases between them. The CDR3 here is CASSLGSGRVGNEQFF. As DNA, the CDR3 is TGTGCCAGCAGCTTAGGGTCCGGTAGGGTCGGCAATGAGCAGTTCTTC. Based on the CDR3 plus reference TRBV7-9 and TRBJ2-1, the full variable domain is DTGVSQNPRHKITKRGQNVTFRCDPISEHNRLYWYRQTLGQGPEFLTYFQNEAQLEKSRLLSDRFSAERPKGSFSTLEIQRTEQGDSAMYLCASSLGSGRVGNEQFFGPGTRLTVL.

This clonotype appeared a single time. The chain couples TRBV2 to TRBJ2-7; D is undetermined. With 0 bases removed from V and 0 bases from J, the gap between germline ends came to 12 bases. CDR1 is SNHLY and CDR2 is FYNNEI in the germline V gene. This CDR3 is 16 amino acids long. CDR3 loop: CASSEADMAVSYEQYF. CDR3 coding DNA: TGTGCCAGCAGTGAAGCAGACATGGCTGTCTCCTACGAGCAGTACTTC.

This clonotype came up many times. The rearrangement links TRBV7-8 to TRBJ2-2; D remains unclear. Germline V CDR1 and CDR2: SGHVS, FQNEAQ. This CDR3 is 16 amino acids long. V was pared by 2 bases and J by 3 bases, with 13 bases between. The CDR3 DNA reads TGTGCCAGCAGCTTAAGTTCCGGGTCTTACACCGGGGAGCTGTTTTTT. It yields the protein CASSLSSGSYTGELFF.

The gene calls are TRBV25-1 and TRBJ1-2, with 9 positions matching TRBD1. The CDR3 totals 15 residues. CDR1 and CDR2 (germline): MGHDK, SYGVNS. V was clipped by 3 bases and J by 2 bases; unmatched bases: 4. For the CDR3, the DNA is TGTGCCAGCAGTGATCCGGGACAGGGAAACTATGGCTACACCTTC. This encodes CASSDPGQGNYGYTF.

This clonotype was detected a few times. This chain's CDR3 is CATSRGPAGGGYTF. In nucleotides, the CDR3 is TGTGCCACCAGCAGAGGCCCGGCTGGGGGTGGCTACACCTTC. V usage is TRBV15 and J usage is TRBJ1-2, with D tentatively TRBD1 (5 bases). Looked up from germline, CDR1 is LNHNV and CDR2 is YYDKDF (reference sequence). The CDR3 has 14 residues. Trimming stripped 1 base from V and 7 bases from J, with 13 bases between.

This clonotype was recorded many times. The V gene is TRBV20-1, the J gene TRBJ2-3; TRBD2 aligns across 7 bases. CDR3 length equals 12 residues. Germline assignment: CDR1 DFQATT and CDR2 SNEGSKA (reference sequence). V was pared by 5 bases and J by 4 bases, with 3 bases of the junction left unmatched. The CDR3 loop reads CSAGSGADTQYF. In DNA form, the CDR3 reads TGCAGTGCTGGGAGCGGGGCAGATACGCAGTATTTT.

Of note for this clonotype: A much bigger clone sits one base away, suggesting this may be a read error. The chain has TRBV3-1 and TRBJ1-5, with D unclear. Germline V gene data show CDR1 as LGHDT and CDR2 as YNNKEL (reference sequence). CDR3 size: 14 residues. The V gene lost 4 bases and the J gene lost 7 bases, with 14 bases spanning the gap. The chain's CDR3 is CASSPGPYGQPQHF. DNA of the CDR3: TGTGCCAGCAGCCCCGGGCCGTACGGCCAGCCCCAGCATTTT. Variable domain in full (rest from reference TRBV3-1 and TRBJ1-5): DTAVSQTPKYLVTQMGNDKSIKCEQNLGHDTMYWYKQDSKKFLKIMFSYNNKELIINETVPNRFSPKSPDKAHLNLHINSLELGDSAVYFCASSPGPYGQPQHFGDGTRLSIL.

This clonotype appeared many times. The chain combines TRBV6-1 with TRBJ2-3; 8 nucleotides match TRBD2. Germline V gives CDR1 MNHNS, CDR2 SASEGT. V lost 5 bases, J lost 0 bases, and 4 bases stayed unmatched. The CDR3 contains 15 residues. CDR3 DNA sequence: TGTGCCAGCAGTCGTAGCGGGACTAGCACAGATACGCAGTATTTT. Protein sequence: CASSRSGTSTDTQYF.

This clonotype occurred many times. The CDR3 is CASTSWTEGDQETQYF. CDR3 DNA: TGTGCCAGCACCTCCTGGACGGAGGGGGACCAAGAGACCCAGTACTTC. V usage is TRBV28 and J usage is TRBJ2-5; D is perhaps TRBD1 or TRBD2 (6 bases each). CDR3 length: 16 amino acids. V was trimmed by 7 bases and J by 0 bases, leaving 18 bases between them. CDR1 and CDR2 from the germline V gene are MDHEN and SYDVKM.

The rearrangement links TRBV28 to TRBJ2-6, with a weak D call TRBD1 (7 bases). Germline CDR1 MDHEN, CDR2 SYDVKM. V shed 9 bases and J shed 1 base, with 19 bases lying between them. This CDR3 is built from 17 residues. This chain's CDR3 is CASTPRQGLSGANVLTF. Written as DNA, the CDR3 is TGTGCCAGTACCCCGCGACAGGGACTGTCTGGGGCCAACGTCCTGACTTTC.

This rearrangement joins TRBV24-1 to TRBJ1-5; D is uncertain. V lost 0 bases, J lost 7 bases, and 9 bases lay in between. CDR1 is KGHDR and CDR2 is SFDVKD in the germline V gene. The CDR3 runs to 14 residues. The CDR3 DNA reads TGTGCCACCAGTGATTTGGGCAGTCAGCAGCCCCAGCATTTT. Residues: CATSDLGSQQPQHF.

This clonotype was seen repeatedly, ten times or more. This chain connects TRBV3-1 to TRBJ2-7; TRBD2 aligns across 7 bases. V lost 2 bases to trimming and J lost 7 bases; unmatched junction nucleotides: 17. CDR1 is LGHDT, CDR2 YNNKEL, per germline (reference sequence). There are 17 residues in the CDR3. CDR3 sequence (DNA): TGTGCCAGCAGCCAATATACCGGGACTACCGGTTCGGGGGAGCAGTACTTC. Its translation: CASSQYTGTTGSGEQYF.

This clonotype has only a few counts. One end of the junction fails to match germline, which may point to a read error. V usage is TRBV6-5 and J usage is TRBJ2-5; the D is unclear. There are 17 residues in the CDR3. Per the germline V gene, CDR1 is MNHEY and CDR2 is SVGAGI. DNA for the CDR3: TGTGCCAGCAGTTACTCGTCGACCAAGAAAGGCCAAGAGACCCAGCACTTC. As protein: CASSYSSTKKGQETQHF.

The sample holds many counts of this clonotype. This chain uses TRBV7-2 with TRBJ2-3; 8 positions match TRBD2. Germline trimming cut 2 bases from V and 4 bases from J; bases unmatched to any gene: 8. The CDR3 runs to 16 residues. Germline CDR1 and CDR2: SGHTA and FQGNSA. This CDR3 reads CASSLSSGGRPDTQYF. The CDR3 nucleotides are TGTGCCAGCAGCTTATCGTCGGGAGGGAGGCCAGATACGCAGTATTTT. Full variable domain (rest looked up from reference TRBV7-2 and TRBJ2-3): GAGVSQSPSNKVTEKGKDVELRCDPISGHTALYWYRQSLGQGLEFLIYFQGNSAPDKSGLPSDRFSAERTGGSVSTLTIQRTQQEDSAVYLCASSLSSGGRPDTQYFGPGTRLTVL.

This clonotype was seen repeatedly, ten times or more. The rearrangement links TRBV7-2 to TRBJ1-6; TRBD1 matches at 9 bases. CDR1 is SGHTA, CDR2 FQGNSA, per germline. Losses at the gene ends were 5 bases for V and 9 bases for J; bases not matched to a gene: 2. The CDR3 totals 13 residues. For the CDR3, the DNA is TGTGCCAGCAGCGCGGGACAGGGTTCACCCCTCCACTTT. Amino acids: CASSAGQGSPLHF.

The table lists this clonotype with many counts. This CDR3 reads CASSQASGSSYEQYF. CDR3 coding DNA: TGTGCCAGCAGCCAAGCTAGCGGGAGCTCCTACGAGCAGTACTTC. The J gene is TRBJ2-7, the V gene TRBV3-1; 10 nucleotides match TRBD2. Germline CDR1 is LGHDT and CDR2 is YNNKEL (reference sequence). Unmatched junction bases numbered 0, after V lost 1 base and J lost 0 bases. The CDR3 sequence is 15 residues long.

This clonotype occurred many times. V and J are TRBV6-1 and TRBJ2-2, with TRBD1 identical over 7 bases. The CDR3 has 16 residues. CDR1 is MNHNS and CDR2 is SASEGT in the germline V gene. V gave up 4 bases and J gave up 4 bases; unmatched junction bases: 9. The CDR3: CASSGGLTGTTGELFF. The CDR3 DNA follows: TGTGCCAGCAGTGGAGGACTGACAGGGACCACCGGGGAGCTGTTTTTT.

This clonotype was recorded many times. V gene TRBV28 combines with J gene TRBJ2-2, with D possibly being TRBD1 (6 bases). The CDR3 extends over 15 amino acids. Germline lookup yields CDR1 MDHEN and CDR2 SYDVKM. V lost 5 bases and J lost 6, with 16 bases in between. The CDR3 DNA reads TGTGCCAGCAGTCTACTTACAGGGTTCGCCGGGGAGCTGTTTTTT. It codes for CASSLLTGFAGELFF.

This clonotype has a count of ten or more. This chain joins TRBV27 and TRBJ2-2; D is unresolved. The germline V gene encodes CDR1 MNHEY and CDR2 SMNVEV (reference sequence). The CDR3 has 12 amino acids. V was shortened by 6 bases and J by 4 bases, with 6 bases between the two germline ends. CDR3 sequence reads: CASSLSTGELFF. The CDR3 bases are TGTGCCAGCAGCTTAAGCACCGGGGAGCTGTTTTTT.

This clonotype was counted at least ten times. The chain employs TRBV28 and TRBJ2-2; D is uncertain. CDR1 is MDHEN, CDR2 SYDVKM, per germline. The V gene lost 3 bases and the J gene lost 0 bases, with 23 bases spanning the gap. The CDR3 has 20 residues. DNA for the CDR3: TGTGCCAGCAGTTTCCCTGGCCCCGAGACGACCCTACCGAACACCGGGGAGCTGTTTTTT. As protein: CASSFPGPETTLPNTGELFF.